Here is one TCR beta chain with its context. Its antigen remains unidentified. Produced via immunoSEQ multiplex PCR; TCRdb's table is partial and in-frame only. The sample includes about 71,000 clones, roughly nine tenths of them seen just once. The sample originates from a study of OX40 agonist ivuxolimab in advanced cancers. Overall study context: Every 2 weeks, patients got intravenous ivuxolimab at one of six dose levels (0.01-10 mg/kg). Head and neck, renal cell, melanoma or hepatocellular carcinoma were the cancers that dose-escalation patients had.

The CDR3 is 14 residues long. Germline V CDR1 and CDR2: SGHTA, FQGNSA. Trimming left V 2 bases short and J 2 bases short, with 10 bases between. Findings and caveats of the study: Clonal expansion was among the lowest in partial responders at 0.1-3.0 mg/kg, especially CD8+. The mean number of expanded clones was higher in CD8+ T cells than in CD4+.

The J gene is TRBJ2-7, the V gene TRBV7-2; D perhaps matches TRBD2 (6 bases). Source: CD4+ or CD8+ T cells sorted from blood, taken in a trial of the OX40 agonist ivuxolimab. This receptor was identified in an adult with an advanced solid tumor such as melanoma, head and neck, liver or kidney cancer. The CDR3 nucleotides read TGTGCCAGCAGCTTAATGACGGGGGCCTACGAGCAGTACTTC. Protein: CASSLMTGAYEQYF.